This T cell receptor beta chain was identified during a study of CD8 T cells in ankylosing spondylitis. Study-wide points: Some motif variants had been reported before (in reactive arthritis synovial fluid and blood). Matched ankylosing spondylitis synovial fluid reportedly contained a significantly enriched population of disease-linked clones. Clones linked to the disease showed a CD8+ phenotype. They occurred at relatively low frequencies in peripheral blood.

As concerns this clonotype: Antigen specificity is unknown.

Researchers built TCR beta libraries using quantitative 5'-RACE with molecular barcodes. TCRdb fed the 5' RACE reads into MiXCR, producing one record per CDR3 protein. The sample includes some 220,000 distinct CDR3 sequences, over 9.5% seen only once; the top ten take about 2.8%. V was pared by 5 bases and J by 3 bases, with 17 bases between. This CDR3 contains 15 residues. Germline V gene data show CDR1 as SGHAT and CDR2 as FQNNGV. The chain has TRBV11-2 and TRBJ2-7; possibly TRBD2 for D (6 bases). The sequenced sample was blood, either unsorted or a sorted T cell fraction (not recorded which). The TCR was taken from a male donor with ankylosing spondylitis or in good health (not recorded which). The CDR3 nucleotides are TGTGCCAGCAGCCTCGGACTAACCCCGTTCTACGAGCAGTACTTC. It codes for CASSLGLTPFYEQYF.